Described below is a single T cell receptor (beta chain) sequence and its context. Its antigen is currently unknown. Lesional scalp tissue (obtained by punch biopsy) and peripheral blood were collected from alopecia areata patients. The data are from a study of CD8+ T cells in alopecia areata. General study results and limits: Across lesional scalp, and particularly alopecia totalis/universalis, clonality surpassed that of normal scalp. Unlike in mice, where it was clearer, TCR sharing across patients was less clear, possibly HLA-related.

Extracted RNA was reverse transcribed, and the resulting cDNA served as sequencing template. The table came from immunoSEQ multiplex PCR; TCRdb's copy has only in-frame clones and leaves some out. The data hold about 120,000 clones, with 47% observed a single time. V was pared by 7 bases and J by 6 bases, with 7 bases of the junction left unmatched. Germline V gene sequence: CDR1 SQVTM, CDR2 ANQGSEA. This CDR3 is 13 amino acids long. The sequenced material came from NKG2D-low CD8+ T cells sorted from blood. This TCR was sampled from a human donor with alopecia areata. V and J are TRBV29-1 and TRBJ2-2; 8 bases agree with TRBD2. In nucleotides, the CDR3 is TGCAGCGCCGGCGGGGGGACGTCCGGGGAGCTGTTTTTT. Translation: CSAGGGTSGELFF.